This entry features one TCR beta chain sequence. Its binding antigen is unknown. The record has no base qualities; no much larger clone is one base away. The V end gives up 3 bases and the J end 3 bases, leaving 8 bases in the junction not matched to a gene. The CDR3 measures 16 amino acids from cysteine to phenylalanine. Only the CDR3 region is kept as DNA, spanning 48 bases read in frame from base 1. The germline V gene (reference sequence) sets CDR1 to LNHNV and CDR2 to YYDKDF. The CDR3 regions of human TCRbeta chains were analyzed by immunosequencing. From the authors' description of their analysis: Repertoire TCRs were matched against a reference library of SARS-CoV-2-specific TCRs generated with the MIRA antigen-specificity platform. Breadth was defined as the fraction of unique TCRs that were SARS-CoV-2-associated, and depth was defined as the fraction of total T cells that were SARS-CoV-2-associated. Using the MIRA data, each spike-specific TCR was mapped to the spike region that the TCR reacts to and placed in a CD4 or CD8 class. Log10-transformed breadth and depth values were compared by one-way ANOVA with Sidak's multiple comparisons tests. TCRdb's version of the immuneACCESS table is confined to in-frame rearrangements and falls short of the full clone set. An unresolved V gene accounts for under half of the shortfall where checked; the remainder is of unknown origin. The V and J calls and the clone size are those of that table, but D and trimming were determined from the DNA. Across this sample there are roughly 130,000 clones, with roughly nine tenths seen only once. Of the sample, around 3.1% falls within the top ten clones.

This entry comes from a study of T cell responses to AZD1222 COVID-19 vaccine (dated by TCRdb to about 2021). Notes on the research overall: AZD1222 recipients with second doses at about 4 weeks or about 12 weeks were pooled, because spike-specific TCR depth and breadth did not differ between schedules. Trial participants were enrolled by age into subgroups of 18-55, 56-69 and 70-plus years, and approximately 150, 30 and 60 TCR-sequenced participants, respectively, were included in these subgroups. A total of 233 trial participants underwent TCR sequencing, of whom approximately 210 received two doses of AZD1222 and around 25 received two doses of the MenACWY control vaccine. General findings and caveats noted by the study authors: Because no day 14 peak-response samples were available, the repertoires could be characterized only after the peak T cell response. Conclusions about previously exposed vaccinees are limited because only six or seven AZD1222 recipients were SARS-CoV-2 seropositive at baseline. Reportedly, close to half of the unique spike-specific TCRs recognized epitopes lying outside the regions that are mutated in the B.1.351 and B.1.1.7 variants. After two AZD1222 doses, both the breadth and the depth of spike-specific TCRs were significantly higher than at day 0 and than in MenACWY recipients. The vaccine-associated CD4 TCRs covered the entire spike protein, and the dominant responses fell in regions 160-218 and 743-854. Participants were mostly white British, with more females than males. The authors suggested clonal diversity may have been underestimated. The 56-69-year group was small, and its depth increase did not reach significance, likely because of low power.

Taken with the paper, the label for time point translates to: baseline before first vaccination. Vaccinee samples were obtained from the UK trials COV001 and COV002, which included a single-blind randomized controlled phase 2/3 trial of AZD1222 (ChAdOx1 nCoV-19) in healthy adults. For TCRbeta chain sequencing, PBMC samples from trial participants were taken at day 0 and at day 28 after the second dose. This specimen consisted of peripheral blood, obtained on day 0 of AZD1222 vaccination. This TCR was sampled from an adult in good health. The chain links TRBV15 with TRBJ2-1; TRBD1 aligns with 7 central bases. The CDR3 in this case is CATSSPSGTVYNEQFF. Here is the DNA: TGTGCCACCAGCAGCCCCTCGGGGACAGTCTACAATGAGCAGTTCTTC.